The clone carrying this TCR beta chain has more than one count but fewer than ten. Cohorts were determined from participant-reported clinical history. This sample is drawn from a study of blood T cell repertoires in COVID-19. As for the study in general: Samples representing acute and convalescent COVID-19 were sourced from the United States, Italy and Spain. T cells, B-cell-depleted T cells, or PBMCs provided the cDNA or gDNA that served as material.

In the authors' workflow: The authors estimated nucleated cell counts from reference gene primer amplification. The data were produced by immunoSEQ multiplex PCR, yet TCRdb's version contains in-frame clones alone and is incomplete. Clone size and V and J calls were adopted from that table, with D and trimming inferred from the DNA. This table has some 220,000 clones, over 75% appearing once. The receptor was isolated from a woman between 18 and 30 years old in a cohort exposed to, infected with or recovered from COVID-19 (not recorded which). Sequenced sample: PBMCs or T cells enriched from blood (not recorded which).

CDR3 amino acids: CAISGSSGGVSNEQFF. The CDR3 DNA sequence: TGTGCCATCAGTGGTTCTAGCGGGGGGGTGTCCAATGAGCAGTTCTTC. The J gene is TRBJ2-1, the V gene TRBV10-3; 12 nucleotides line up with TRBD2. Germline V lookup: CDR1 ENHRY, CDR2 SYGVKD. The CDR3 covers 16 residues. Trimming at V came to 4 bases and at J to 6 bases, leaving 7 bases not matched to a gene.